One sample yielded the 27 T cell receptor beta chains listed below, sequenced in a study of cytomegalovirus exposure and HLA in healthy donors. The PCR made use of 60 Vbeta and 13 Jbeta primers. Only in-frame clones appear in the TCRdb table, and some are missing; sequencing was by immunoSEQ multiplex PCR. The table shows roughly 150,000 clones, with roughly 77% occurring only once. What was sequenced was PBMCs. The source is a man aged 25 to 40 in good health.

The CDR3 spells CASSQEPWDSYGYTF. CDR3 nucleotides: TGCGCCAGCAGCCAAGAACCTTGGGACAGTTATGGCTACACCTTC. This chain links TRBV4-1 with TRBJ1-2; TRBD1 matches at 7 bases. The germline V gene has CDR1 MGHRA and CDR2 YSYEKL. This CDR3 region has 15 residues. V shed 0 bases and J 5 bases; nucleotides not matched to a gene: 6.

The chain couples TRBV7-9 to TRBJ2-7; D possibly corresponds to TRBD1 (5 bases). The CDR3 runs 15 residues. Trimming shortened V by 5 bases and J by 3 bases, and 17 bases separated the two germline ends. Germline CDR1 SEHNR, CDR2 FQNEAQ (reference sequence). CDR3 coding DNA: TGTGCCAGCAGCCCCCTTGGGGCCTCTGGCTACGAGCAGTACTTC. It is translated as CASSPLGASGYEQYF.

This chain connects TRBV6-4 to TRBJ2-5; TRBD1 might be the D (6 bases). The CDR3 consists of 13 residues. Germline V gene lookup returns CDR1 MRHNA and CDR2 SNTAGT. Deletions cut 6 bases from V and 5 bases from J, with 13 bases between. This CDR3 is CASSPGETETQYF. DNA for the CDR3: TGTGCCAGCAGCCCAGGGGAGACGGAGACCCAGTACTTC.

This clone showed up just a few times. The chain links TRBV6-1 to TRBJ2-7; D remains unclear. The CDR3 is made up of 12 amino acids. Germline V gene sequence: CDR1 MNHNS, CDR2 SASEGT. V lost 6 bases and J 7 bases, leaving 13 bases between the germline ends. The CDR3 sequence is CASRPPDLEQYF. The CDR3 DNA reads TGTGCCAGCAGGCCCCCCGACTTGGAGCAGTACTTC.

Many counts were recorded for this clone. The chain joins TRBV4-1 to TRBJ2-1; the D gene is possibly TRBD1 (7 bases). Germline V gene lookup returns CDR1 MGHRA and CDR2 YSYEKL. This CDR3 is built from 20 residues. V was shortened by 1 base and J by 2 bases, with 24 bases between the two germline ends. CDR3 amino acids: CASSQVPGSWAGQTYNEQFF. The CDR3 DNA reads TGCGCCAGCAGCCAAGTTCCGGGAAGCTGGGCGGGACAGACCTACAATGAGCAGTTCTTC.

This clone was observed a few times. The CDR3 here is CASAPTAGLAWEQYF. CDR3 nucleotides: TGTGCCAGCGCCCCGACGGCTGGACTAGCGTGGGAGCAGTACTTC. This chain uses TRBV18 with TRBJ2-7, with 9 positions matching TRBD2. The V gene's germline CDR1 is KGHSH and CDR2 LQKENI. The CDR3 is 15 amino acids. The V and J ends lost 8 bases and 7 bases, in that order; junction bases with no gene match: 15.

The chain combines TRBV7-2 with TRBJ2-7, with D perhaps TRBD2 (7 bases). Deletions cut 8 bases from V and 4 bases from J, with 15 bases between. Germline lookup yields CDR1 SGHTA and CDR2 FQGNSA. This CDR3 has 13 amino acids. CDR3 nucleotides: TGTGCCAGCTCTCCAGGGAGGGGGTACGAGCAGTACTTC. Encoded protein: CASSPGRGYEQYF.

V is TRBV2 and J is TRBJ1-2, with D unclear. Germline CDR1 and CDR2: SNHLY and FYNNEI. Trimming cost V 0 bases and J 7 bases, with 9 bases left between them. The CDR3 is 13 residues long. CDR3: CASSEALRVGYTF. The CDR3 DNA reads TGTGCCAGCAGTGAAGCGCTTCGGGTTGGCTACACCTTC.

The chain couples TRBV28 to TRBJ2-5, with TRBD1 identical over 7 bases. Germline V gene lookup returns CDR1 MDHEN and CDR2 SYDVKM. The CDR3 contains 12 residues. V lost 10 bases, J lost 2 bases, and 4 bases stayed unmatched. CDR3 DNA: TGTGCCATAGAGGGGGCACAAGAGACCCAGTACTTC. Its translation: CAIEGAQETQYF.

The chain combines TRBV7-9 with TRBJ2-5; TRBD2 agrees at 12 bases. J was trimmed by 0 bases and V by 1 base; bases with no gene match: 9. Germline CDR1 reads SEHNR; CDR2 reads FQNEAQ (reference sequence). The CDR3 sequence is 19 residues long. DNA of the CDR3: TGTGCCAGCAGCTTAGGGCGACTAGCGGGAGAAAGGTACCAAGAGACCCAGTACTTC. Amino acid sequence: CASSLGRLAGERYQETQYF.

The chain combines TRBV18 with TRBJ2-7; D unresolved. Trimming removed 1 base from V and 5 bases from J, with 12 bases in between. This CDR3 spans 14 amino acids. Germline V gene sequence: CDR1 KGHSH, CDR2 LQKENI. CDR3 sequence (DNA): TGTGCCAGCTCACCACGGCCAGGCCAACACGAGCAGTACTTC. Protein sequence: CASSPRPGQHEQYF. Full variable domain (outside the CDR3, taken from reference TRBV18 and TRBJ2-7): NAGVMQNPRHLVRRRGQEARLRCSPMKGHSHVYWYRQLPEEGLKFMVYLQKENIIDESGMPKERFSAEFPKEGPSILRIQQVVRGDSAAYFCASSPRPGQHEQYFGPGTRLTVT.

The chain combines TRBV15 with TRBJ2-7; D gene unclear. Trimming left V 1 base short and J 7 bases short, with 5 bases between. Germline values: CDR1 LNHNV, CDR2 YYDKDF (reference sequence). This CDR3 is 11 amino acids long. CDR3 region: CATSRVGEQYF. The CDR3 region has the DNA TGTGCCACCAGCAGAGTCGGGGAGCAGTACTTC.

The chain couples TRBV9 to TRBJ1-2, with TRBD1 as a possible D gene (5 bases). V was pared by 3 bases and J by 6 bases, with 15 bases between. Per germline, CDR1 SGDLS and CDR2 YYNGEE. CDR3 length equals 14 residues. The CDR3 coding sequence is TGTGCCAGCAGCGAGCGGGAGGAGGGGAATGGCTACACCTTC. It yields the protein CASSEREEGNGYTF.

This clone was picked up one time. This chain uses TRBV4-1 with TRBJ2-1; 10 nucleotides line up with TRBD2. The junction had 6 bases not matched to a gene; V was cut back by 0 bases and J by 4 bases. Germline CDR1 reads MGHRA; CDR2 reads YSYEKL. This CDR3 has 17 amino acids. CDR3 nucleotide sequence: TGCGCCAGCAGCCAAGAAGGGAGCGGGAGGGTTTACAATGAGCAGTTCTTC. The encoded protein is CASSQEGSGRVYNEQFF.

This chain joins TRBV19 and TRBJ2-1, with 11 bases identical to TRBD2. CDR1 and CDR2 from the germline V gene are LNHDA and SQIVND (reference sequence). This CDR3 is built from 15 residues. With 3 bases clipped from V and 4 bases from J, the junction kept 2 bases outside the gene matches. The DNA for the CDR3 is TGTGCCAGTAGTATGGTAGCGGGAGGGTACAATGAGCAGTTCTTC. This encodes CASSMVAGGYNEQFF.

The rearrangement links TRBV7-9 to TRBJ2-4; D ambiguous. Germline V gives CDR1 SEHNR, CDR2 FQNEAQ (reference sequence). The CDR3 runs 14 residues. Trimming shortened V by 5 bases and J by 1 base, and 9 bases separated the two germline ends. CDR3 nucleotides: TGTGCCAGCAGCCCCATTGCGGCCAAAAACATTCAGTACTTC. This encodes CASSPIAAKNIQYF.

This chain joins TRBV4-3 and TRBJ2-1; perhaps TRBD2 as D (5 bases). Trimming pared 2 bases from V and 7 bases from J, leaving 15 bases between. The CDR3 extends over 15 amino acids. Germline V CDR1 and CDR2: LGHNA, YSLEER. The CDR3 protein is CASSQSFTRSNEQFF. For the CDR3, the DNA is TGCGCCAGCAGCCAAAGTTTTACTAGGTCTAATGAGCAGTTCTTC.

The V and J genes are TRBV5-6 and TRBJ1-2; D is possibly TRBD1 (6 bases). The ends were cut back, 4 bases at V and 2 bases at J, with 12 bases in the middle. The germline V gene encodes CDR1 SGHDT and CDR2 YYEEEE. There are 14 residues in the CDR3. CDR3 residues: CASSPGDGNYGYTF. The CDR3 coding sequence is TGTGCCAGCAGCCCAGGGGACGGGAACTATGGCTACACCTTC.

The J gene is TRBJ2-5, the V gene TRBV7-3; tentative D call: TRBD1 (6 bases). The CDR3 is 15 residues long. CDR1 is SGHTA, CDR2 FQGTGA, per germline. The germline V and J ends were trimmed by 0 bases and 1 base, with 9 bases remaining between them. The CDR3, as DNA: TGTGCCAGCAGCTTAACGGGGGCCGTCCAAGAGACCCAGTACTTC. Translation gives CASSLTGAVQETQYF.

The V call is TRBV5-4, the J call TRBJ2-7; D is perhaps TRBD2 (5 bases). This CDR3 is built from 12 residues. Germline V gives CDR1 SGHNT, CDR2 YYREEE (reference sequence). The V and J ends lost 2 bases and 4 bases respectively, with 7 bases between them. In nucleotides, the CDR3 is TGTGCCAGCAGCTTCGGGAATTACGAGCAGTACTTC. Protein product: CASSFGNYEQYF.

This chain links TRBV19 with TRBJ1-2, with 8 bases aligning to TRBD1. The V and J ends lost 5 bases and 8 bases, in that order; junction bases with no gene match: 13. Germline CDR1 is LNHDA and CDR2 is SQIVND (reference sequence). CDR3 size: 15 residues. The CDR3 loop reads CASSPRDRGRRGYTF. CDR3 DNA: TGTGCCAGTAGTCCCCGAGACAGGGGTCGGAGAGGCTACACCTTC. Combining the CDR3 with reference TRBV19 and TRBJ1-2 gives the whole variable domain DGGITQSPKYLFRKEGQNVTLSCEQNLNHDAMYWYRQDPGQGLRLIYYSQIVNDFQKGDIAEGYSVSREKKESFPLTVTSAQKNPTAFYLCASSPRDRGRRGYTFGSGTRLTVV.

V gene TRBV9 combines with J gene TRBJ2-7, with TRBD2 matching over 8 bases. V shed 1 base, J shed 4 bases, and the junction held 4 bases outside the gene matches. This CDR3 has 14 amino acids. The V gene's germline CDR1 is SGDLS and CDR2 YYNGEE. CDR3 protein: CASSVRSGSYEQYF. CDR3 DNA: TGTGCCAGCAGCGTAAGGAGCGGGAGTTACGAGCAGTACTTC.

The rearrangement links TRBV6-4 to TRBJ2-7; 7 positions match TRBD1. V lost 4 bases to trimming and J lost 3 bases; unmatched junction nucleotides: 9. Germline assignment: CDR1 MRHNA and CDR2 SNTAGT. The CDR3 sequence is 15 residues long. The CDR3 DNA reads TGTGCCAGCAGTGTGGGCCCAGGGGACAGCTACGAGCAGTACTTC. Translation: CASSVGPGDSYEQYF.

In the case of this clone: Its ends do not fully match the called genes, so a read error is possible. As DNA, the CDR3 is TGTGCCAGCAGCTACTTCGGGGTAGCAAGCACCGGGGAGCTGTTTTTT. Protein sequence: CASSYFGVASTGELFF. The chain has TRBV6-5 and TRBJ2-2, with D possibly TRBD2 on 5 matching bases. The CDR3 consists of 16 residues. CDR1 is MNHEY, CDR2 SVGAGI, per germline.

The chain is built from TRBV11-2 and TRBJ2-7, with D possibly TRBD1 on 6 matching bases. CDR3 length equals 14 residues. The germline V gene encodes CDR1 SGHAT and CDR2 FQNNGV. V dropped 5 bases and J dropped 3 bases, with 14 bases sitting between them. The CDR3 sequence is CASSRGDTGYEQYF. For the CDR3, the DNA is TGTGCCAGCAGCCGAGGGGACACGGGCTACGAGCAGTACTTC.

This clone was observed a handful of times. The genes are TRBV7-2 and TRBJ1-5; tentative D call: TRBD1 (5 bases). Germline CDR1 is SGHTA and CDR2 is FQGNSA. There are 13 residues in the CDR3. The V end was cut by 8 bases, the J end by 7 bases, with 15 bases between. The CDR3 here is CASGTHVRQPQHF. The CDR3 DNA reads TGTGCCAGCGGGACTCACGTTCGACAGCCCCAGCATTTT.

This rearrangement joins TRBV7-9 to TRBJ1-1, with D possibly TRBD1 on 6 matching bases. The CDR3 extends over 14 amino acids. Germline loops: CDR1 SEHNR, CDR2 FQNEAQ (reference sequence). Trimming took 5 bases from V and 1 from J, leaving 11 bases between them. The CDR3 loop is CASSPGATNTEAFF. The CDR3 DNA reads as TGTGCCAGCAGCCCAGGGGCCACGAACACTGAAGCTTTCTTT.